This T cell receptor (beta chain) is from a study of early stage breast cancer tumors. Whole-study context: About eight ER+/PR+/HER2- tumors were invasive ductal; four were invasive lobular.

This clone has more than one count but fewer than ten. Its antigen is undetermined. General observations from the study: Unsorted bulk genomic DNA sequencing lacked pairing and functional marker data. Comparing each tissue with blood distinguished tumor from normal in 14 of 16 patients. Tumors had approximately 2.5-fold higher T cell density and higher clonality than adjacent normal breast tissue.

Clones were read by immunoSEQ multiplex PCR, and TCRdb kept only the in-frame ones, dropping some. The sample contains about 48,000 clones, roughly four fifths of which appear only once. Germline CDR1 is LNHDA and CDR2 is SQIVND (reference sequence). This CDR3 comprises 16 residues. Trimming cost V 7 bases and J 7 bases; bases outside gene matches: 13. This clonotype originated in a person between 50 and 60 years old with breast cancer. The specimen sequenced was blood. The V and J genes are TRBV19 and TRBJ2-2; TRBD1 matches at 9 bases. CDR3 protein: CASTTPRDRDGGELFF. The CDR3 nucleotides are TGTGCCAGTACCACCCCACGGGACAGGGATGGCGGGGAGCTGTTTTTT.